These T cell receptor beta chains were read from a single sample in a study of T cell responses to AZD1222 COVID-19 vaccine. Assay: immunoSEQ multiplex PCR; the TCRdb copy retains only in-frame clones and omits some. The sample shows about 84,000 clones, approximately 85% of them seen only once. The input for sequencing was peripheral blood, taken 28 days after the second AZD1222 dose. These receptors were obtained from an adult who received the AZD1222 COVID-19 vaccine. Both conserved end residues are part of each CDR3. D genes are given only for firm matches. The size entry is marked missing in some rows and otherwise reads once, few, many or a size class.

V gene: TRBV4-2
clone size: NA
J gene: TRBJ2-5
D gene: TRBD2
CDR3 protein: CASSQDWSSGGAETQYF
CDR3 DNA: TGTGCCAGCAGCCAAGATTGGTCTAGCGGGGGTGCGGAGACCCAGTACTTC

V gene: TRBV18
clone size: once
J gene: TRBJ1-5
D gene: NA
CDR3 protein: CASSQGPIQPQHF
CDR3 DNA: TGTGCCAGCTCACAGGGACCTATTCAGCCCCAGCATTTT

V gene: TRBV4-1
clone size: NA
J gene: TRBJ2-1
D gene: NA
CDR3 protein: CASSLSWSPNEQFF
CDR3 DNA: TGCGCCAGCAGCCTTTCCTGGTCCCCCAATGAGCAGTTCTTC

V gene: TRBV30
clone size: NA
J gene: TRBJ2-5
D gene: NA
CDR3 protein: CAWSEGRTQYF
CDR3 DNA: TGTGCCTGGAGTGAAGGGCGGACCCAGTACTTC

V gene: TRBV12-3/TRBV12-4
clone size: NA
J gene: TRBJ1-4
D gene: NA
CDR3 protein: CASSLFEKLFF
CDR3 DNA: TGTGCCAGCAGTTTATTCGAAAAACTGTTTTTT

V gene: TRBV29-1
clone size: NA
J gene: TRBJ2-3
D gene: NA
CDR3 protein: CSVSWGNPTGTDTQYF
CDR3 DNA: TGCAGCGTGAGTTGGGGCAACCCGACGGGAACAGATACGCAGTATTTT

V gene: TRBV7-9
clone size: NA
J gene: TRBJ2-7
D gene: TRBD2
CDR3 protein: CASSLKPSGGGLWDEQYF
CDR3 DNA: TGTGCCAGCAGCTTAAAACCCTCGGGCGGGGGACTCTGGGACGAGCAGTACTTC

V gene: TRBV18
clone size: NA
J gene: TRBJ1-6
D gene: NA
CDR3 protein: CASSAQAYNSPLHF
CDR3 DNA: TGTGCCAGCTCAGCACAGGCGTATAATTCACCCCTCCACTTT

V gene: TRBV5-5
clone size: NA
J gene: TRBJ2-7
D gene: NA
CDR3 protein: CASSLETGTPAYEQYF
CDR3 DNA: TGTGCCAGCAGCTTGGAAACCGGGACTCCCGCCTACGAGCAGTACTTC

V gene: TRBV6-5
clone size: NA
J gene: TRBJ1-5
D gene: TRBD1
CDR3 protein: CASRDRDQPQHF
CDR3 DNA: TGTGCCAGCAGAGACAGGGATCAGCCCCAGCATTTT

V gene: TRBV5-1
clone size: NA
J gene: TRBJ2-1
D gene: NA
CDR3 protein: CASSYNFNEQFF
CDR3 DNA: TGCGCCAGCAGCTACAATTTCAATGAGCAGTTCTTC

V gene: TRBV28
clone size: NA
J gene: TRBJ1-4
D gene: TRBD1
CDR3 protein: CATKSGTGVGGKLFF
CDR3 DNA: TGTGCCACTAAGTCCGGGACAGGGGTCGGAGGAAAACTGTTTTTT

V gene: TRBV10-3
clone size: NA
J gene: TRBJ2-3
D gene: NA
CDR3 protein: CAISPGLGTDTQYF
CDR3 DNA: TGTGCCATCAGTCCGGGCCTTGGGACAGATACGCAGTATTTT

V gene: TRBV3-1/TRBV3-2
clone size: NA
J gene: TRBJ1-1
D gene: NA
CDR3 protein: CASSPVWGDTEAFF
CDR3 DNA: TGTGCCAGCAGCCCGGTTTGGGGGGACACTGAAGCTTTCTTT

V gene: TRBV3-1/TRBV3-2
clone size: NA
J gene: TRBJ1-1
D gene: TRBD1
CDR3 protein: CASSQEGQGASEAFF
CDR3 DNA: TGTGCCAGCAGCCAAGAGGGGCAGGGGGCCTCTGAAGCTTTCTTT

V gene: TRBV4-2
clone size: NA
J gene: TRBJ2-2
D gene: TRBD2
CDR3 protein: CASSRSTSGGVRNGELFF
CDR3 DNA: TGTGCCAGCAGCCGCTCAACTAGCGGGGGGGTTAGGAACGGGGAGCTGTTTTTT

V gene: TRBV18
clone size: NA
J gene: TRBJ2-1
D gene: NA
CDR3 protein: CASSPGTDKDNEQFF
CDR3 DNA: TGTGCCAGCTCACCCGGGACCGATAAGGACAATGAGCAGTTCTTC